Below, 28 T cell receptor beta chains from the same sample are listed, as sequenced in a study of naive CD8 T cells in extremely preterm neonates. Libraries were prepared by immunoSEQ multiplex PCR; TCRdb keeps only in-frame clonotypes and omits some of them. The table has tens of thousands of clones, about nine tenths seen once; the top ten hold 0.8% to 0.95%. Study-level results: Compared with older groups, preterm CDR3s were shorter, with fewer N additions and less trimming.

Their cognate antigens are unknown. Samples were taken at extremely preterm deliveries at about 22-27 weeks of gestation. The sequenced sample was naive CD8+ T cells from cord blood. The source of these receptors is a boy who was born preterm.

The rearrangement links TRBV5-5 to TRBJ2-7; D is uncertain. The germline gives CDR1 SGHKS, CDR2 YYEKEE (reference sequence). The V end lost 1 base, the J end lost 4 bases, and 0 bases lay between the germline ends. The length of the CDR3 is 10 residues. The DNA for the CDR3 is TGTGCCAGCAGCTTGTACGAGCAGTACTTC. Translation: CASSLYEQYF.

This chain uses TRBV10-1 with TRBJ2-7; D not resolved. The V gene's germline CDR1 is WNHNN and CDR2 SYGVQD (reference sequence). V dropped 3 bases and J dropped 0 bases, with 0 bases sitting between them. The CDR3 is 11 amino acids. This CDR3 is CASSDSYEQYF. CDR3 coding DNA: TGCGCCAGCAGTGACTCCTACGAGCAGTACTTC.

The chain has TRBV6-5 and TRBJ2-7, with D possibly being TRBD1 or TRBD2 (6 bases each). Between the trimmed V and J ends, which lost 2 bases and 3 bases, there was a span of 8 bases. This CDR3 has 13 amino acids. Germline loops: CDR1 MNHEY, CDR2 SVGAGI. The CDR3 loop reads CASSYKGGYEQYF. CDR3 sequence (DNA): TGTGCCAGCAGTTACAAGGGGGGCTACGAGCAGTACTTC.

The V gene is TRBV5-1, the J gene TRBJ2-7; D not resolved. Germline V CDR1 and CDR2: SGHRS, YFSETQ. The CDR3 is made up of 12 amino acids. V was clipped by 0 bases and J by 3 bases, with 4 bases between them. The CDR3 nucleotides are TGCGCCAGCAGCTTGGACTACTACGAGCAGTACTTC. It encodes CASSLDYYEQYF.

The chain employs TRBV4-1 and TRBJ1-3; a weak D match, TRBD1 (5 bases). There are 15 residues in the CDR3. V shed 0 bases and J shed 4 bases, with 10 bases lying between them. CDR1 is MGHRA, CDR2 YSYEKL, per germline. CDR3 sequence reads: CASSQEWRGGNTIYF. The DNA for the CDR3 is TGCGCCAGCAGCCAAGAATGGAGGGGAGGAAACACCATATATTTT.

Here the CDR3 DNA reads TGTGCCAGCAGTCACAGGGCAAGCCTATCCTACGAGCAGTACTTC. Its protein product is CASSHRASLSYEQYF. The genes are TRBV27 and TRBJ2-7; a weak D match, TRBD1 (6 bases). CDR1 is MNHEY and CDR2 is SMNVEV in the germline V gene (reference sequence). V shed 5 bases and J shed 1 base, with 15 bases lying between them. The CDR3 has 15 residues.

The V gene is TRBV7-2, the J gene TRBJ2-7; a possible D gene is TRBD1 (5 bases). This CDR3 comprises 12 residues. Germline V gene data show CDR1 as SGHTA and CDR2 as FQGNSA. V gave up 3 bases and J gave up 2 bases, with 5 bases separating them. The CDR3 DNA is TGTGCCAGCAGCTTGACAGCCTACGAGCAGTACTTC. This gives the protein CASSLTAYEQYF.

V and J are TRBV9 and TRBJ1-1; 11 bases map to TRBD1. Trimming removed 3 bases from V and 11 bases from J; junction bases left unmatched: 0. The germline CDR1 and CDR2 sequences are SGDLS and YYNGEE. The CDR3 has 11 residues. CDR3 amino acids: CASSGTGGAFF. For the CDR3, the DNA is TGTGCCAGCAGCGGGACAGGGGGCGCTTTCTTT.

The chain is built from TRBV18 and TRBJ1-3, with D possibly matching TRBD1 (5 bases). This CDR3 region has 16 residues. Germline V gene sequence: CDR1 KGHSH, CDR2 LQKENI. V was clipped by 2 bases and J by 0 bases, with 11 bases between them. CDR3 loop: CASSPATDSSGNTIYF. For the CDR3, the DNA is TGTGCCAGCTCACCAGCGACAGATAGCTCTGGAAACACCATATATTTT.

This clone was recorded only once. V is TRBV18 and J is TRBJ1-2; tentative D call: TRBD1 (5 bases). CDR3 length: 14 residues. The V end was cut by 4 bases, the J end by 0 bases, with 9 bases between. CDR1 KGHSH and CDR2 LQKENI come from the germline V gene. The CDR3 DNA reads as TGTGCCAGCTCACAGGGGTGGGCTAACTATGGCTACACCTTC. The encoded protein is CASSQGWANYGYTF. The complete variable domain, with remaining parts taken from reference TRBV18 and TRBJ1-2, reads NAGVMQNPRHLVRRRGQEARLRCSPMKGHSHVYWYRQLPEEGLKFMVYLQKENIIDESGMPKERFSAEFPKEGPSILRIQQVVRGDSAAYFCASSQGWANYGYTFGSGTRLTVV.

CDR3 bases: TGTGCCAGCGCCAGGACAGGGGGCCAAGAGACCCAGTACTTC. Its protein product is CASARTGGQETQYF. The chain is built from TRBV9 and TRBJ2-5; TRBD1 matches 10 bases. The CDR3 is 14 amino acids. V dropped 7 bases and J dropped 1; count of bases not matched to a gene: 4. CDR1 SGDLS and CDR2 YYNGEE come from the germline V gene.

Note on this clone: The same CDR3 also results from other DNA sequences found in this sample. The rearrangement joins TRBV4-1 to TRBJ1-5; D perhaps matches TRBD1 (5 bases). Germline V gene sequence: CDR1 MGHRA, CDR2 YSYEKL. V lost 0 bases and J lost 2, with 5 bases in between. The CDR3 spans 14 residues. The CDR3 nucleotides are TGCGCCAGCAGCCAAGAAGGGGGCAATCAGCCCCAGCATTTT. Translated: CASSQEGGNQPQHF.

The chain uses TRBV7-9 and TRBJ2-7; 7 nucleotides line up with TRBD2. Germline V gene data show CDR1 as SEHNR and CDR2 as FQNEAQ (reference sequence). The CDR3 extends over 13 amino acids. J gave up 3 bases and V 1 base, and 0 bases lay outside the gene matches. Here the CDR3 reads CASSLVAGYEQYF. CDR3 nucleotides: TGTGCCAGCAGCTTAGTAGCGGGCTACGAGCAGTACTTC.

The chain uses TRBV7-2 and TRBJ1-2, with 12 bases fitting TRBD1. The CDR3 covers 13 residues. Germline V CDR1 and CDR2: SGHTA, FQGNSA. The ends lost 3 bases at V and 7 bases at J; junction bases unmatched: 0. The CDR3 DNA reads TGTGCCAGCAGCTTGGGACAGGGGGCTGGCTACACCTTC. Translating gives CASSLGQGAGYTF.

The chain has TRBV6-4 and TRBJ1-1; no reliable D call. The V gene lost 0 bases and the J gene lost 4 bases, with 6 bases spanning the gap. Germline CDR1 is MRHNA and CDR2 is SNTAGT. The CDR3 is made up of 13 amino acids. The CDR3 is CASSDSKGTEAFF. The CDR3 DNA reads as TGTGCCAGCAGTGACTCGAAGGGCACTGAAGCTTTCTTT.

The genes are TRBV11-2 and TRBJ1-2, with a tentative D call TRBD1 (5 bases). The V gene's germline CDR1 is SGHAT and CDR2 FQNNGV. The CDR3 spans 15 residues. V was trimmed by 1 base and J by 4 bases, leaving 13 bases between them. The CDR3 is CASSLVQGKGYGYTF. CDR3 sequence (DNA): TGTGCCAGCAGCTTAGTTCAGGGAAAGGGCTATGGCTACACCTTC.

The chain employs TRBV7-6 and TRBJ2-2, with TRBD1 matching over 9 bases. Germline V gene sequence: CDR1 SGHVS, CDR2 FNYEAQ. This CDR3 comprises 15 residues. The trim removed 1 base at V and 4 bases at J, leaving 1 base unmatched. CDR3 nucleotide sequence: TGTGCCAGCAGCTTAGGGGACAGGGCCACCGGGGAGCTGTTTTTT. Residues: CASSLGDRATGELFF. The variable domain in full, with the rest retrieved from reference TRBV7-6 and TRBJ2-2, is GAGVSQSPRYKVTKRGQDVALRCDPISGHVSLYWYRQALGQGPEFLTYFNYEAQQDKSGLPNDRFSAERPEGSISTLTIQRTEQRDSAMYRCASSLGDRATGELFFGEGSRLTVL.

A few counts support this clone. V gene TRBV4-1 combines with J gene TRBJ2-7; D is perhaps TRBD2 (5 bases). Per the germline V gene, CDR1 is MGHRA and CDR2 is YSYEKL. This CDR3 spans 13 amino acids. V was trimmed by 0 bases and J by 2 bases, leaving 5 bases between them. The CDR3 protein is CASSQDGAYEQYF. The CDR3 region has the DNA TGCGCCAGCAGCCAAGACGGGGCCTACGAGCAGTACTTC.

The chain uses TRBV7-2 and TRBJ2-7; tentatively, D is TRBD1 (6 bases). The length of the CDR3 is 12 residues. V lost 1 base and J 6 bases, leaving 7 bases between the germline ends. Germline-derived CDR1 and CDR2 are SGHTA and FQGNSA. The CDR3 nucleotides read TGTGCCAGCAGCTTAGACAGGGTCGAGCAGTACTTC. Residues: CASSLDRVEQYF.

The V and J genes are TRBV27 and TRBJ1-6, with 9 bases matching TRBD1. This CDR3 has 14 residues. Losses at the gene ends were 6 bases for V and 3 bases for J; bases not matched to a gene: 0. Germline V gene sequence: CDR1 MNHEY, CDR2 SMNVEV (reference sequence). The CDR3 DNA sequence: TGTGCCAGCAGGACAGGGGGCTATAATTCACCCCTCCACTTT. This sequence encodes CASRTGGYNSPLHF.

This rearrangement joins TRBV5-4 to TRBJ1-5, with D hard to call. V shed 1 base and J shed 0 bases, with 8 bases lying between them. The CDR3 has 15 residues. Germline V gene lookup returns CDR1 SGHNT and CDR2 YYREEE (reference sequence). The CDR3 DNA sequence: TGTGCCAGCAGCTTGACCGGGTTTAGCAATCAGCCCCAGCATTTT. Translation gives CASSLTGFSNQPQHF.

The chain combines TRBV30 with TRBJ1-2; TRBD1 agrees at 8 bases. There are 13 residues in the CDR3. J was trimmed by 5 bases and V by 0 bases; bases with no gene match: 2. From germline, CDR1 is GTSNPN and CDR2 SVGIG (reference sequence). CDR3 sequence: CAWSVQGGYGYTF. As DNA, the CDR3 is TGTGCCTGGAGTGTACAGGGGGGTTATGGCTACACCTTC.

This rearrangement joins TRBV12-5 to TRBJ2-7; 9 nucleotides agree with TRBD1. CDR3 length: 12 amino acids. The germline V gene encodes CDR1 LGHNT and CDR2 FRNRAP. Trimming removed 6 bases from V and 3 bases from J; junction bases left unmatched: 0. CDR3 loop: CASGTGGYEQYF. CDR3 DNA: TGTGCTAGTGGGACAGGGGGCTACGAGCAGTACTTC.

The DNA of the CDR3 is TGTGCCAGCAGCGACACCGGGGAGCTGTTTTTT. Encoded protein: CASSDTGELFF. The J gene is TRBJ2-2, the V gene TRBV9; D unresolved. V lost 3 bases and J lost 3, with 0 bases in between. Germline CDR1 is SGDLS and CDR2 is YYNGEE. The length of the CDR3 is 11 residues. The full variable domain, its missing parts supplied by reference TRBV9 and TRBJ2-2, is DSGVTQTPKHLITATGQRVTLRCSPRSGDLSVYWYQQSLDQGLQFLIQYYNGEERAKGNILERFSAQQFPDLHSELNLSSLELGDSALYFCASSDTGELFFGEGSRLTVL.

The CDR3 sequence is CASSLDLGLADTGELFF. DNA for the CDR3: TGTGCCAGCAGCTTAGATCTGGGACTAGCGGACACCGGGGAGCTGTTTTTT. The chain joins TRBV11-2 to TRBJ2-2, with 11 bases fitting TRBD2. Germline lookup yields CDR1 SGHAT and CDR2 FQNNGV. This CDR3 spans 17 amino acids. With 0 bases clipped from V and 3 bases from J, the junction kept 3 bases outside the gene matches. Complete variable domain (other parts from reference TRBV11-2 and TRBJ2-2): EAGVAQSPRYKIIEKRQSVAFWCNPISGHATLYWYQQILGQGPKLLIQFQNNGVVDDSQLPKDRFSAERLKGVDSTLKIQPAKLEDSAVYLCASSLDLGLADTGELFFGEGSRLTVL.

The gene calls are TRBV5-6 and TRBJ2-3, with D possibly matching TRBD2 (5 bases). V was shortened by 4 bases and J by 2 bases, with 5 bases between the two germline ends. Germline loops: CDR1 SGHDT, CDR2 YYEEEE. This CDR3 has 12 residues. The CDR3 is CASSGLTDTQYF. The CDR3 nucleotides are TGTGCCAGCAGCGGACTCACAGATACGCAGTATTTT.

The chain is built from TRBV6-1 and TRBJ1-5, with TRBD1 identical over 9 bases. J gave up 1 base and V 2 bases, and 3 bases lay outside the gene matches. Germline CDR1 reads MNHNS; CDR2 reads SASEGT. This CDR3 spans 16 amino acids. CDR3 DNA sequence: TGTGCCAGCAGTGAACCTGGACAGGGGAGCAATCAGCCCCAGCATTTT. Translation gives CASSEPGQGSNQPQHF.

This clone was detected only once. The CDR3 reads CASGLSSYNSPLHF. CDR3 coding DNA: TGTGCTAGTGGTTTGAGCTCCTATAATTCACCCCTCCACTTT. The chain is built from TRBV12-5 and TRBJ1-6; the D is unclear. The V gene's germline CDR1 is LGHNT and CDR2 FRNRAP. The CDR3 is made up of 14 amino acids. V was cut by 2 bases and J by 0 bases, with 2 bases left in between.